Below are 26 T cell receptor beta chains sequenced from a single sample in a study of T cell clonotyping in hematopoietic cell transplantation. Measured with immunoSEQ multiplex PCR; TCRdb has only the in-frame clones, and not every one. The table has around 6,500 clones, around nine tenths seen once. This material consisted of peripheral blood mononuclear cells, taken 100 days after allogeneic stem cell transplant. All receptors come from a male patient aged 35-50 years who had an allogeneic stem cell transplant from an unrelated donor, so the T cells may come from the graft donor. Some clones in this sample may be carry-over from other donors' samples.

The chain employs TRBV6-6 and TRBJ1-1; D is ambiguous. Trimming took 6 bases from V and 1 from J, leaving 9 bases between them. Looked up from germline, CDR1 is MNHNY and CDR2 is SVGAGI (reference sequence). This CDR3 region has 13 residues. The DNA of the CDR3 is TGTGCCAGCAGGAGGGCAGGGAACACTGAAGCTTTCTTT. Translation: CASRRAGNTEAFF.

The genes are TRBV20-1 and TRBJ2-3; 7 bases line up with TRBD2. From germline, CDR1 is DFQATT and CDR2 SNEGSKA (reference sequence). Unmatched junction bases numbered 4, after V lost 7 bases and J lost 6 bases. This CDR3 spans 11 amino acids. CDR3 loop: CSGAGDDTQYF. The DNA for the CDR3 is TGCAGTGGGGCGGGAGACGATACGCAGTATTTT.

DNA of the CDR3: TGCGCCAGCAGCTTGGGGTGGGACTTCGGGTACGAGCAGTACTTC. Translated, it gives CASSLGWDFGYEQYF. This chain joins TRBV5-1 and TRBJ2-7; tentatively, D is TRBD2 (6 bases). V was shortened by 0 bases and J by 4 bases, with 14 bases between the two germline ends. The CDR3 runs to 15 residues. The germline V gene encodes CDR1 SGHRS and CDR2 YFSETQ.

Note on this clone: A read error is likely, as this CDR3 ends without the conserved phenylalanine or tryptophan. This chain connects TRBV7-9 to TRBJ1-5; no definite D call. CDR3 size: 14 residues. V was clipped by 2 bases and J by 7 bases, with 12 bases between them. Germline lookup yields CDR1 SEHNR and CDR2 FQNEAQ (reference sequence). The CDR3 spells CASSLSPNTQPQHS. In DNA form, the CDR3 reads TGTGCCAGCAGCTTATCCCCGAACACCCAGCCCCAGCATTCT.

V and J are TRBV6-1 and TRBJ2-1; no definite D call. The germline V gene has CDR1 MNHNS and CDR2 SASEGT. The CDR3 length is 15 residues. Trimming removed 7 bases at V and 0 bases at J, with 13 bases between. CDR3 residues: CASTTREVSYNEQFF. The CDR3 region has the DNA TGTGCCAGCACCACCAGAGAGGTCTCCTACAATGAGCAGTTCTTC.

There are a few counts of this clone. J is TRBJ1-2 and V is TRBV7-6, with D perhaps TRBD1 (6 bases). V lost 3 bases and J 3 bases, leaving 23 bases between the germline ends. Germline V gene lookup returns CDR1 SGHVS and CDR2 FNYEAQ. The CDR3 length is 18 residues. The CDR3 protein is CASSLGAGEGEVDYGYTF. The CDR3 DNA reads as TGTGCCAGCAGCTTGGGCGCCGGGGAGGGGGAGGTCGACTATGGCTACACCTTC.

This chain uses TRBV5-1 with TRBJ2-2, with TRBD1 matching over 8 bases. This CDR3 has 17 amino acids. Germline V lookup: CDR1 SGHRS, CDR2 YFSETQ. With 0 bases clipped from V and 6 bases from J, the junction kept 10 bases outside the gene matches. CDR3 bases: TGCGCCAGCAGCTTGGCAGGGGGCGATCCCAGTGCCGGGGAGCTGTTTTTT. This translates into CASSLAGGDPSAGELFF.

The V gene is TRBV6-1, the J gene TRBJ1-1; tentative D call: TRBD1 (5 bases). Trimming left V 5 bases short and J 2 bases short, with 9 bases between. Germline-derived CDR1 and CDR2 are MNHNS and SASEGT. The CDR3 is made up of 13 amino acids. CDR3 nucleotides: TGTGCCAGCAGTATGACAGATAACACTGAAGCTTTCTTT. This codes for CASSMTDNTEAFF.

The J gene is TRBJ2-7, the V gene TRBV5-1; 10 bases line up with TRBD1. The ends lost 4 bases at V and 3 bases at J; junction bases unmatched: 10. CDR3 length: 16 amino acids. In germline, CDR1 is SGHRS, CDR2 YFSETQ. The CDR3 DNA is TGCGCCAGCAGCCCCGACAGGGGGCTGGCTGGCTACGAGCAGTACTTC. Protein sequence: CASSPDRGLAGYEQYF.

V gene TRBV7-9 combines with J gene TRBJ1-5; 7 positions match TRBD1. Germline V gene lookup returns CDR1 SEHNR and CDR2 FQNEAQ (reference sequence). The ends lost 8 bases at V and 4 bases at J; junction bases unmatched: 2. This CDR3 has 12 amino acids. This CDR3 is CASGTDNQPQHF. CDR3 DNA: TGTGCCAGCGGGACAGATAATCAGCCCCAGCATTTT.

The rearrangement links TRBV27 to TRBJ2-2, with unresolved D. The CDR3 contains 13 residues. In germline, CDR1 is MNHEY, CDR2 SMNVEV (reference sequence). Between the trimmed V and J ends, which lost 0 bases and 5 bases, there was a span of 4 bases. For the CDR3, the DNA is TGTGCCAGCAGTTTATCGAGGACCGGGGAGCTGTTTTTT. This sequence encodes CASSLSRTGELFF.

The chain is built from TRBV7-8 and TRBJ2-1, with a tentative D call TRBD2 (6 bases). Germline V gene sequence: CDR1 SGHVS, CDR2 FQNEAQ. The CDR3 spans 15 residues. V lost 1 base and J 2 bases, leaving 9 bases between the germline ends. The DNA for the CDR3 is TGTGCCAGCAGCTTAGGGAGGGGAGCCTACAATGAGCAGTTCTTC. This codes for CASSLGRGAYNEQFF.

This rearrangement joins TRBV7-9 to TRBJ1-6; D is undetermined. Between the trimmed V and J ends, which lost 7 bases and 5 bases, there was a span of 9 bases. Germline CDR1 reads SEHNR; CDR2 reads FQNEAQ (reference sequence). The CDR3 totals 13 residues. In DNA form, the CDR3 reads TGTGCCAGCAAACAGCATGATAATTCACCCCTCCACTTT. Translation gives CASKQHDNSPLHF.

The chain has TRBV7-2 and TRBJ1-4; D gene unclear. Trimming pared 5 bases from V and 0 bases from J, leaving 16 bases between. The CDR3 consists of 17 residues. Germline V gene data show CDR1 as SGHTA and CDR2 as FQGNSA. The CDR3 DNA is TGTGCCAGCAGCACAGACACGATACTTACAACTAATGAAAAACTGTTTTTT. Encoded protein: CASSTDTILTTNEKLFF.

The chain couples TRBV11-3 to TRBJ1-1; possibly TRBD1 for D (6 bases). This CDR3 has 13 amino acids. The germline CDR1 and CDR2 sequences are SGHNT and YENEEA. V gave up 4 bases and J gave up 0 bases, with 6 bases separating them. The CDR3 region is CASSYRVNTEAFF. The DNA of the CDR3 is TGTGCCAGCAGCTACAGGGTGAACACTGAAGCTTTCTTT.

This clone occurred once. The chain is built from TRBV10-1 and TRBJ1-2; D is ambiguous. Per the germline V gene, CDR1 is WNHNN and CDR2 is SYGVQD (reference sequence). The CDR3 is 12 residues long. Deletions cut 4 bases from V and 3 bases from J, with 6 bases between. The CDR3 DNA sequence: TGCGCCAGCAGTGCAGGAGACTATGGCTACACCTTC. It specifies CASSAGDYGYTF.

The chain is built from TRBV7-3 and TRBJ2-7; the D is unclear. CDR1 SGHTA and CDR2 FQGTGA come from the germline V gene. V lost 2 bases and J 0 bases, leaving 5 bases between the germline ends. The CDR3 consists of 13 residues. As DNA, the CDR3 is TGTGCCAGCAGCTTACGGCGCTCCTACGAGCAGTACTTC. Its protein is CASSLRRSYEQYF.

This clone came up once. The V call is TRBV7-8, the J call TRBJ2-1, with D possibly matching TRBD1 (5 bases). This CDR3 is 13 amino acids long. The ends were cut back, 4 bases at V and 6 bases at J, with 10 bases in the middle. The germline V gene encodes CDR1 SGHVS and CDR2 FQNEAQ. CDR3 coding DNA: TGTGCCAGCAGCTGGGGTAGGGGCAATGAGCAGTTCTTC. Translating gives CASSWGRGNEQFF.

V is TRBV28 and J is TRBJ2-7, with D possibly being TRBD1 (6 bases). Germline-derived CDR1 and CDR2 are MDHEN and SYDVKM. This CDR3 has 17 residues. Deletions cut 2 bases from V and 2 bases from J, with 19 bases between. The CDR3 sequence is CASSLPAFTGTPYEQYF. The CDR3 nucleotides are TGTGCCAGCAGTTTACCCGCCTTTACAGGGACCCCCTACGAGCAGTACTTC.

The chain uses TRBV30 and TRBJ1-4; 8 bases are shared with TRBD1. This CDR3 has 14 residues. V was pared by 2 bases and J by 8 bases, with 7 bases of the junction left unmatched. From germline, CDR1 is GTSNPN and CDR2 SVGIG (reference sequence). The CDR3 region has the DNA TGTGCCTGGAGTACAGGACAGGGTGGCGAAAAACTGTTTTTT. Translating gives CAWSTGQGGEKLFF.

This clone is a singleton in its sample. The chain links TRBV7-2 to TRBJ2-5; D gene uncertain. Germline lookup yields CDR1 SGHTA and CDR2 FQGNSA. The ends were cut back, 1 base at V and 3 bases at J, with 6 bases in the middle. The CDR3 loop spans 13 amino acids. As DNA, the CDR3 is TGTGCCAGCAGCTTAGGTCCCGAAGAGACCCAGTACTTC. This codes for CASSLGPEETQYF.

The chain couples TRBV13 to TRBJ2-2, with no clear D. CDR3 size: 13 residues. The germline gives CDR1 PRHDT, CDR2 FYEKMQ (reference sequence). V was cut by 2 bases and J by 6 bases, with 7 bases left in between. CDR3 in amino acids: CASSLWAPGELFF. Here the CDR3 DNA reads TGTGCCAGCAGCTTATGGGCGCCCGGGGAGCTGTTTTTT.

This clone was counted a few times. This chain uses TRBV30 with TRBJ1-2, with 12 nucleotides matching TRBD1. With V trimmed by 4 bases and J by 4 bases, 10 bases remained unmatched. CDR3 length: 16 amino acids. The germline CDR1 and CDR2 sequences are GTSNPN and SVGIG (reference sequence). The CDR3 region has the DNA TGTGCCTGGACTCGCGGGACAGGGGGCTTTAGCTATGGCTACACCTTC. Amino acids: CAWTRGTGGFSYGYTF.

This chain links TRBV9 with TRBJ2-3; D is ambiguous. This CDR3 is 13 amino acids long. Germline V gives CDR1 SGDLS, CDR2 YYNGEE. V was clipped by 2 bases and J by 2 bases, with 6 bases between them. CDR3 protein: CASSVDHTDTQYF. The CDR3, as DNA: TGTGCCAGCAGCGTGGACCACACAGATACGCAGTATTTT.

A remark on this clone: The junction differs from germline at one of its ends, possibly a read error. The gene calls are TRBV30 and TRBJ2-7, with 7 positions matching TRBD2. This CDR3 region has 14 residues. Germline V CDR1 and CDR2: GTSNPN, SVGIG (reference sequence). DNA of the CDR3: TGTGCCTGGAGTCACGAGGGACTACAAACTCATGAAAACTTC. It yields the protein CAWSHEGLQTHENF.

The V and J genes are TRBV27 and TRBJ1-2; D gene unclear. The CDR3 spans 13 residues. Looked up from germline, CDR1 is MNHEY and CDR2 is SMNVEV (reference sequence). Trimming cost V 4 bases and J 4 bases, with 10 bases left between them. The DNA of the CDR3 is TGTGCCAGCAGTTCTCACAGCTTCTATGGCTACACCTTC. Amino acid sequence: CASSSHSFYGYTF.